The clone carrying this T cell receptor beta chain was detected only a few times. Authors of the study amplified TCR beta CDR3 regions from RNA transcripts. The HTBI primer set was used in a first-round RT-PCR of the TCR CDR3. TCRdb reprocessed the multiplex PCR reads with MiXCR, giving one entry per CDR3 protein. The profile shows a few hundred thousand distinct CDR3 sequences, less than 20% of them singletons. The sample comes from a study of T cells in Graves' hyperthyroidism and ophthalmopathy. V lost 7 bases to trimming and J lost 2 bases, with 11 bases between them. The germline V gene has CDR1 LNHDA and CDR2 SQIVND (reference sequence). The CDR3 is 13 residues long.

The sequenced sample consisted of blood. This clonotype was obtained from a man between 18 and 35 years old with Graves' ophthalmopathy. This sequence joins TRBV19 and TRBJ1-1; a possible D gene is TRBD1 (6 bases). The CDR3, as DNA: TGTGCCAGTAAGGAGGGGGGAAACACTGAAGCTTTCTTT. Translating gives CASKEGGNTEAFF.